A selection of T cell receptor beta chains follows, all from one sample in a study of T cells in Graves' hyperthyroidism and ophthalmopathy. One entry per CDR3 protein results from TCRdb running MiXCR on the multiplex PCR reads. The sample lists some 210,000 distinct CDR3 sequences, approximately 17% occurring once. The sample was blood. The origin of the receptors is a man in his fifties with Graves' hyperthyroidism. Each CDR3 is given with its conserved first and last residue. A D gene is named only where the DNA matches it firmly. Clone size is shown for a subset of rows, as once, few, many or a class of expanded clone.

>TRBJ2-3|NA|TRBV5-5|NA
TGTGCCAGCAGCTTGGACAGACCCACAGATACGCAGTATTTT
CASSLDRPTDTQYF
>TRBJ1-1|TRBD1|TRBV5-1|many
TGCGCCAGCAGCTTACCGGGACAGCTCGCTGAAGCTTTCTTT
CASSLPGQLAEAFF
>TRBJ2-1|NA|TRBV20-1|many
TGCAGTGCAGGGACTCCGTCCTCCTACAATGAGCAGTTCTTC
CSAGTPSSYNEQFF
>TRBJ2-3|TRBD2|TRBV24-1|NA
TGTGCCACCAGTGATGCGGGAGGGCAATCAGATACGCAGTATTTT
CATSDAGGQSDTQYF
>TRBJ1-2|NA|TRBV29-1|NA
TGCAGCGTGGATACCGAGGCCGGTGGCTACACCTTC
CSVDTEAGGYTF
>TRBJ2-1|TRBD2|TRBV20-1|NA
TGCAGTGCCCCCGGTACTAGCGGGAGTGCTGAGCAGTTCTTC
CSAPGTSGSAEQFF
>TRBJ1-2|NA|TRBV7-2|NA
TGTGCCAGCAGCTTAGAACGAAATGGCTACACCTTC
CASSLERNGYTF
>TRBJ2-7|NA|TRBV20-1|many
TGCAGTGCTAGGGGCCTTGCGGTGTGGGAGCAGTACTTC
CSARGLAVWEQYF
>TRBJ2-4|TRBD2|TRBV4-1|NA
TGCGCCAGCAGCCAACCAGGACTAGGGGCCAAAAACATTCAGTACTTC
CASSQPGLGAKNIQYF
>TRBJ2-7|NA|TRBV11-2|few
TGTGCCAGCAGCTTCCCGTCGGGGGACTCCTACGAGCAGTACTTC
CASSFPSGDSYEQYF
>TRBJ2-7|NA|TRBV28|many
TGTGCCAGCAGTTTGGACGAAGAGGCCTCCTACGAGCAGTACTTC
CASSLDEEASYEQYF
>TRBJ2-3|NA|TRBV20-1|many
TGCAGTGCTAGAGGTTCGGGGACAGATACGCAGTATTTT
CSARGSGTDTQYF
>TRBJ2-4|NA|TRBV6-1|few
TGTGCCAGCAGTGTACAGCAAGCCAAAAACATTCAGTACTTC
CASSVQQAKNIQYF
>TRBJ2-7|NA|TRBV28|many
TGTGCCAGCAGACTGTCCGGGACCCCCTTAGGGGAGCAGTACTTC
CASRLSGTPLGEQYF
>TRBJ1-2|TRBD1|TRBV28|NA
TGTGCCACGACAGACAGGGCCTATGGCTACACCTTC
CATTDRAYGYTF
>TRBJ2-7|NA|TRBV5-8|many
TGTGCCAGCAGCTGGATGCAATCCTACGAGCAGTACTTC
CASSWMQSYEQYF
>TRBJ1-3|NA|TRBV2|many
TGTGCCAGCAGGATACAGGGAGCTGGAAACACCATATATTTT
CASRIQGAGNTIYF
>TRBJ2-3|TRBD2|TRBV7-2|many
TGTGCCAGCAGCTTAGCCCTAGCGGGAGGAGCAGATACGCAGTATTTT
CASSLALAGGADTQYF
>TRBJ2-1|NA|TRBV11-2|many
TGTGCCAGCAGCTTAGGGGGTGGGACCTCCTACAATGAGCAGTTCTTC
CASSLGGGTSYNEQFF
>TRBJ2-2|NA|TRBV10-1|many
TGCGCCAGCAACGGCGGAGCGAACACCGGGGAGCTGTTTTTT
CASNGGANTGELFF
>TRBJ2-2|TRBD1|TRBV5-1|many
TGCGCCAGCAGCTTCCGACAGGGGAACACCGGGGAGCTGTTTTTT
CASSFRQGNTGELFF
>TRBJ1-5|NA|TRBV30|NA
TGTGCCTGGAGTGACGGCCAGGGACGGCAGCCCCAGCATTTT
CAWSDGQGRQPQHF
>TRBJ2-7|NA|TRBV7-9|few
TGTGCCAGCAGCTTTGGCAACTACGAGCAGTACTTC
CASSFGNYEQYF
>TRBJ1-4|TRBD1|TRBV3-1|many
TGTGCCAGCAACCCGACAGGGGGCCTACGAGAAAAACTGTTTTTT
CASNPTGGLREKLFF
>TRBJ1-5|NA|TRBV24-1|many
TGTGCCACCAGTTCCCCTGGGCAGCCCCAGCATTTT
CATSSPGQPQHF
>TRBJ1-2|NA|TRBV12-3/TRBV12-4|many
TGTGCCAGCAGTTTCAACTACCTTAACTATGGCTACACCTTC
CASSFNYLNYGYTF
>TRBJ2-5|NA|TRBV7-8|NA
TGTGCCAGCAGCTTTAGTGTGACTAGGGGTATAAAGACCCAGTACTTC
CASSFSVTRGIKTQYF
>TRBJ2-7|TRBD1|TRBV18|many
TGTGCCAGCTCACCAACAGGGGGCTCCTACGAGCAGTACTTC
CASSPTGGSYEQYF
>TRBJ1-3|NA|TRBV28|few
TGTGCCAGCAGTTTCCTTCACTCTGGAAACACCATATATTTT
CASSFLHSGNTIYF
>TRBJ2-1|NA|TRBV12-3/TRBV12-4|many
TGTGCCAGCAGCCCCGGGGTCGATGAGCAGTTCTTC
CASSPGVDEQFF
>TRBJ2-7|NA|TRBV7-2|many
TGTGCCAGCAGCTTCGCTAGTATGCTCGAGCAGTACTTC
CASSFASMLEQYF
>TRBJ2-7|TRBD2|TRBV11-3|many
TGTGCCAGCAGCTCTCGGCTAGCGGCCGAGCAGTACTTC
CASSSRLAAEQYF
>TRBJ2-1|NA|TRBV6-1|few
TGTGCCAGCAGTGAGGAGACGCACAATGAGCAGTTCTTC
CASSEETHNEQFF
>TRBJ2-1|TRBD1|TRBV6-1|many
TGTGCCAGCAGTGAAAGACAGGGGGCAAGGAATGAGCAGTTCTTC
CASSERQGARNEQFF
>TRBJ1-1|NA|TRBV12-3/TRBV12-4|many
TGTGCCAGCAGTTTAAGGGAGAACACTGAAGCTTTCTTT
CASSLRENTEAFF
>TRBJ2-1|NA|TRBV14|few
TGTGCCAGCAGCCCCTGGCTCTCGAGCTCCTACAATGAGCAGTTCTTC
CASSPWLSSSYNEQFF
>TRBJ2-5|NA|TRBV4-3|many
TGCGCCAGCAGCCAAGATTTCCGGGCCAAAGAGACCCAGTACTTC
CASSQDFRAKETQYF
>TRBJ2-5|TRBD1|TRBV12-3/TRBV12-4|NA
TGTGCCAGCAGCCCACGACAGGGGCAAGAGACCCAGTACTTC
CASSPRQGQETQYF
>TRBJ2-7|TRBD2|TRBV27|many
TGTGCCAGCAGTTTAGGGGGGGGGAGGTACGAGCAGTACTTC
CASSLGGGRYEQYF
>TRBJ2-7|TRBD2|TRBV29-1|few
TGCAGCTATAGCGGGAGGGGGGGGTACGAGCAGTACTTC
CSYSGRGGYEQYF
>TRBJ2-1|NA|TRBV2|many
TGTGCCAGCAGTGAAGAAGGGTCTATCTACAATGAGCAGTTCTTC
CASSEEGSIYNEQFF
>TRBJ2-1|TRBD2|TRBV7-6|NA
TGTGCCAGCAGCTTGCCCAGGGAGGGAGGCGGGAGACGCTATGAGCAGTTCTTC
CASSLPREGGGRRYEQFF
>TRBJ2-1|TRBD1|TRBV29-1|NA
TGCAGCGTCAATCCCCGGACAGGGTCCGGCAATGAGCAGTTCTTC
CSVNPRTGSGNEQFF
>TRBJ1-4|NA|TRBV28|many
TGTGCCAGCAGTTTAGATTTACGACTGGGGGAAAAACTGTTTTTT
CASSLDLRLGEKLFF